The rows below give T cell receptor beta chains drawn from one sample of a study of early T cells in non-severe SARS-CoV-2 infection. MiXCR, run by TCRdb on the 5' RACE reads, gives a single entry per CDR3 protein. The sample records roughly 53,000 distinct CDR3 sequences, under 9% being singletons. The sample in question was whole blood, obtained at baseline. The origin of the receptors is an adult who was a healthcare worker with PCR-confirmed SARS-CoV-2 infection or an uninfected control (not recorded which). Each CDR3 is given with its conserved first and last residue. The D gene is left open where the match is weak. Some rows mark clone size as missing; the rest say once, few, many or name a class of expanded clone.

j_call d_call clone_size v_call cdr3_nt cdr3_aa
TRBJ2-3 . . TRBV29-1 TGCAGCGGTTTCCTAAATGCAGATACGCAGTATTTT CSGFLNADTQYF
TRBJ2-7 . few TRBV7-9 TGTGCCAGCAGCTTACCAGCCGGGACTCCTTTCTACGAGCAGTACTTC CASSLPAGTPFYEQYF
TRBJ1-6 TRBD1 . TRBV20-1 TGCAGTGCTATTCGGGACAGGGAGTCTTCACCCCTCCACTTT CSAIRDRESSPLHF
TRBJ1-4 TRBD1 many TRBV11-2 TGTGCCAGCAGCCAAGACGCGGGGACAGCTAATGAAAAACTGTTTTTT CASSQDAGTANEKLFF
TRBJ2-3 . few TRBV25-1 TGTGCCAGCAGTCGAGGGGGTAGGGGTAGACCCTGGGATACGCAGTATTTT CASSRGGRGRPWDTQYF
TRBJ2-2 TRBD1 few TRBV5-1 TGCGCCAGCAGCTTGGCCGCAGGGGGCGCGGACACCGGGGAGCTGTTTTTT CASSLAAGGADTGELFF
TRBJ1-1 TRBD1 many TRBV29-1 TGCAGCGCTTGGACAGGGAGGGGCACTGAAGCTTTCTTT CSAWTGRGTEAFF
TRBJ2-3 TRBD1 few TRBV18 TGTGCCAGCTCACCAGGACAGGAAGACACAGATACGCAGTATTTT CASSPGQEDTDTQYF
TRBJ2-7 . few TRBV19 TGTGCCAGTAGTCCTCACCTAAACCCCTACGAGCAGTACTTC CASSPHLNPYEQYF
TRBJ2-5 . many TRBV4-2 TGTGCCAGCAGCCAAAATCCAGGCGGGAACCAAGAGACCCAGTACTTC CASSQNPGGNQETQYF
TRBJ1-1 TRBD1 many TRBV19 TGTGCCAGTAGTATGTTACGGGACAGGTCGAACACTGAAGCTTTCTTT CASSMLRDRSNTEAFF
TRBJ2-1 TRBD2 many TRBV7-3 TGTGCCAGCAGCTCCCGGGCTAGCGGTAAAAACAATGAGCAGTTCTTC CASSSRASGKNNEQFF
TRBJ2-4 . few TRBV7-2 TGTGCCAGCAGCTTAGGCGGGCCTCAAAACATTCAGTACTTC CASSLGGPQNIQYF
TRBJ1-1 . . TRBV5-6 TGTGCCAGCAGCTTGGATCGCAGGGGAGACACTGAAGCTTTCTTT CASSLDRRGDTEAFF
TRBJ1-1 . . TRBV10-3 TGTGCCATCAGTGAGGAGGGGGTGGCCACTGAAGCTTTCTTT CAISEEGVATEAFF
TRBJ2-3 . . TRBV29-1 TGCAGCGTGGGAACTGATACTAGCACAGATACGCAGTATTTT CSVGTDTSTDTQYF
TRBJ2-3 . . TRBV7-9 TGTGCCAGCAGCTCAGGGAGGGGGTCAGATACGCAGTATTTT CASSSGRGSDTQYF
TRBJ2-5 . . TRBV30 TGTGCCTGGAGTGAAGGGACCAGCCAAGAGACCCAGTACTTC CAWSEGTSQETQYF